Below, 32 T cell receptor beta chains from the same sample are listed, as sequenced in a study of CD8 T cells in ankylosing spondylitis. Using its own MiXCR run on the 5' RACE reads, TCRdb lists one record per CDR3 protein. The sample holds 200,000 or so distinct CDR3 sequences; 10% to 15% are singletons and the top ten take about 10%. Sequencing was done on a sample of blood, either unsorted or a sorted T cell fraction (not recorded which). The receptor set was obtained from a female donor with ankylosing spondylitis or in good health (not recorded which).

This clonotype was seen many times. The chain employs TRBV24-1 and TRBJ2-1; D remains unclear. Germline CDR1 reads KGHDR; CDR2 reads SFDVKD. Trimming pared 3 bases from V and 4 bases from J, leaving 3 bases between. This CDR3 contains 12 residues. Here the CDR3 reads CATSDLYNEQFF. DNA of the CDR3: TGTGCCACCAGTGATCTATACAATGAGCAGTTCTTC.

This chain connects TRBV6-1 to TRBJ2-2; 11 nucleotides agree with TRBD2. In germline, CDR1 is MNHNS, CDR2 SASEGT. The J segment lost 2 bases and the V segment lost 7 bases, leaving 6 bases of the junction unmatched. The CDR3 length is 16 residues. The CDR3 DNA reads TGTGCCAGCAAACCGGGACTAGCGGCTAACACCGGGGAGCTGTTTTTT. This codes for CASKPGLAANTGELFF.

The chain recombines TRBV3-1 with TRBJ2-5, with D maybe TRBD1 (6 bases). Germline CDR1 reads LGHDT; CDR2 reads YNNKEL (reference sequence). The CDR3 totals 14 residues. Trimming cost V 0 bases and J 5 bases, with 10 bases left between them. CDR3 nucleotide sequence: TGTGCCAGCAGCCAAGAGCGGCAGGGGGAGACCCAGTACTTC. Encoded protein: CASSQERQGETQYF.

This chain joins TRBV12-3 or TRBV12-4 and TRBJ1-5; 9 bases match TRBD1. J lost 4 bases, V lost 8 bases, and 6 bases had no gene match. This CDR3 comprises 14 residues. The CDR3 DNA reads as TGTGCCAGCGGCCGGACAGGGGATAATCAGCCCCAGCATTTT. Translated, it gives CASGRTGDNQPQHF.

The sample holds many counts of this clonotype. The chain couples TRBV21-1 to TRBJ1-5; the table's D call of TRBD1 was not tested on the DNA. TRBV21-1 is described as a pseudogene. The CDR3 extends over 17 amino acids. In nucleotides, the CDR3 is TGTGCCAGCAGCGAAGCAAAAGGGGGCGAGGGGGATCAGCCCCAGCATTTT. It encodes CASSEAKGGEGDQPQHF.

The rearrangement uses TRBV6-2 or TRBV6-3 and TRBJ1-6, with D unclear. Germline V gene sequence: CDR1 MNHEY, CDR2 SVGEGT. The CDR3 totals 15 residues. V was cut by 6 bases and J by 9 bases, with 18 bases left in between. The CDR3 reads CASRSDGSLISPLHF. CDR3 DNA: TGTGCCAGCAGATCGGATGGCAGTTTGATTTCACCCCTCCACTTT.

This clonotype was observed many times. The V gene is TRBV12-3 or TRBV12-4, the J gene TRBJ1-2; D gene unclear. The CDR3 runs to 15 residues. Between the trimmed V and J ends, which lost 5 bases and 0 bases, there was a span of 13 bases. The CDR3 DNA reads TGTGCCAGCAGTGCACCCGACCGGGCTAACTATGGCTACACCTTC. Translated, it gives CASSAPDRANYGYTF.

The V and J genes are TRBV5-5 and TRBJ2-3, with 7 bases lining up with TRBD2. Looked up from germline, CDR1 is SGHKS and CDR2 is YYEKEE (reference sequence). The CDR3 sequence is 14 residues long. With V trimmed by 4 bases and J by 4 bases, 6 bases remained unmatched. This chain's CDR3 is CASSGGSPADTQYF. CDR3 sequence (DNA): TGTGCCAGCAGCGGCGGGAGTCCCGCAGATACGCAGTATTTT.

The rearrangement uses TRBV13 and TRBJ2-7; possibly TRBD2 for D (6 bases). Deletions cut 2 bases from V and 2 bases from J, with 16 bases between. The CDR3 loop spans 16 amino acids. CDR1 and CDR2 from the germline V gene are PRHDT and FYEKMQ (reference sequence). The CDR3 here is CASSLLSGLETYEQYF. Written as DNA, the CDR3 is TGTGCCAGCAGCTTACTCTCGGGACTGGAAACCTACGAGCAGTACTTC.

Concerning this clonotype itself: The junction departs from the called germline gene at one end, perhaps through a read error. This chain links TRBV7-6 with TRBJ1-1, with 7 bases matching TRBD1. This CDR3 is built from 13 residues. CDR1 is SGHVS and CDR2 is FNYEAQ in the germline V gene. CDR3 coding DNA: TGTGCCAGCGGCTTAGACAGGGACACTGAAGCTTTCTTT. Protein: CASGLDRDTEAFF. Drawing the rest from reference TRBV7-6 and TRBJ1-1, the complete variable domain is GAGVSQSPRYKVTKRGQDVALRCDPISGHVSLYWYRQALGQGPEFLTYFNYEAQQDKSGLPNDRFSAERPEGSISTLTIQRTEQRDSAMYRCASGLDRDTEAFFGQGTRLTVV.

Many counts were recorded for this clonotype. V usage is TRBV20-1 and J usage is TRBJ2-5; D is unresolved. Per germline, CDR1 DFQATT and CDR2 SNEGSKA (reference sequence). Trimming pared 3 bases from V and 5 bases from J, leaving 13 bases between. The CDR3 covers 13 residues. The CDR3 loop is CSASTAPLETQYF. DNA for the CDR3: TGCAGTGCTAGTACGGCCCCCTTGGAGACCCAGTACTTC.

This clonotype was counted many times. This chain joins TRBV20-1 and TRBJ2-1, with D possibly matching TRBD2 (5 bases). CDR3 size: 16 residues. Trimming took off 4 bases at V and 7 bases at J, with 23 bases between the two ends. CDR1 and CDR2 (germline): DFQATT, SNEGSKA (reference sequence). CDR3 protein: CSAIRYTTGEPNEQFF. As DNA, the CDR3 is TGCAGTGCTATCCGATATACTACCGGGGAGCCAAATGAGCAGTTCTTC.

Many counts were recorded for this clonotype. J is TRBJ1-5 and V is TRBV27, with 9 bases identical to TRBD1. The germline gives CDR1 MNHEY, CDR2 SMNVEV (reference sequence). The V gene end was trimmed by 5 bases and the J gene end by 2 bases; junction bases not matched to a gene: 10. The CDR3 is 17 residues long. This CDR3 is CASSPRDREIGNQPQHF. In DNA, the CDR3 is TGTGCCAGCAGTCCAAGGGACAGGGAAATAGGCAATCAGCCCCAGCATTTT.

This clonotype was found a few times. The chain is built from TRBV6-1 and TRBJ2-3, with D unclear. Germline CDR1 and CDR2: MNHNS and SASEGT. The CDR3 covers 14 residues. With 1 base removed from V and 2 bases from J, the gap between germline ends came to 7 bases. CDR3 sequence reads: CASSEGGNTDTQYF. The CDR3 bases are TGTGCCAGCAGTGAAGGAGGCAACACAGATACGCAGTATTTT.

This clonotype was seen only a few times. The chain links TRBV3-1 to TRBJ1-6; 12 bases agree with TRBD1. Looked up from germline, CDR1 is LGHDT and CDR2 is YNNKEL (reference sequence). This CDR3 has 16 residues. Trimming took 5 bases from V and 6 from J; bases not matched to a gene: 5. The CDR3 loop reads CASSTGTGGSNSPLHF. As DNA, the CDR3 is TGTGCCAGCAGCACCGGGACAGGGGGCTCTAATTCACCCCTCCACTTT.

Ten or more counts support this clonotype. This CDR3 is CASSLVGTGELFF. DNA for the CDR3: TGTGCCAGCAGTTTAGTTGGGACCGGGGAGCTGTTTTTT. V and J are TRBV12-3 or TRBV12-4 and TRBJ2-2, with unresolved D. Between the trimmed V and J ends, which lost 1 base and 5 bases, there was a span of 5 bases. This CDR3 has 13 amino acids.

This clonotype was counted many times. The chain carries TRBV10-3 and TRBJ1-5; D might be TRBD1 (5 bases). V was pared by 11 bases and J by 4 bases, with 21 bases between. Germline V gene data show CDR1 as ENHRY and CDR2 as SYGVKD. This CDR3 comprises 15 residues. The CDR3 reads CASHSGGVSNQPQHF. The CDR3 bases are TGTGCCTCCCACAGTGGGGGAGTGTCTAATCAGCCCCAGCATTTT.

This clonotype was observed at least ten times. V is TRBV11-2 and J is TRBJ1-2; D is ambiguous. The CDR3 has 13 residues. With 5 bases removed from V and 6 bases from J, the gap between germline ends came to 13 bases. CDR1 SGHAT and CDR2 FQNNGV come from the germline V gene. The DNA for the CDR3 is TGTGCCAGCAGCCCAATAGACGTCCATGGCTACACCTTC. This codes for CASSPIDVHGYTF.

Concerning this clonotype itself: This may come from a read error, since a much larger clone is one base off. The rearrangement links TRBV5-5 to TRBJ1-1; 8 bases agree with TRBD1. The CDR3 consists of 15 residues. Germline CDR1 and CDR2: SGHKS and YYEKEE (reference sequence). The CDR3 protein is CASSLAPGGFTEALF. The CDR3 DNA is TGTGCCAGCAGCTTGGCCCCAGGGGGCTTCACTGAAGCTCTCTTT.

The table lists this clonotype with many counts. V is TRBV20-1 and J is TRBJ1-5; D might be TRBD1 (6 bases). The CDR3 is 13 residues long. Germline values: CDR1 DFQATT, CDR2 SNEGSKA (reference sequence). V shed 4 bases and J shed 4 bases, with 11 bases lying between them. This CDR3 is CSATRTVNQPQHF. The CDR3 nucleotides are TGCAGTGCTACCCGGACAGTTAATCAGCCCCAGCATTTT.

Ten or more counts support this clonotype. J is TRBJ2-5 and V is TRBV7-9; TRBD1 or TRBD2 may be the D gene (6 bases each). The CDR3 runs to 17 residues. Germline lookup yields CDR1 SEHNR and CDR2 FQNEAQ (reference sequence). V was clipped by 5 bases and J by 5 bases, with 24 bases between them. CDR3 sequence (DNA): TGTGCCAGCAGCACAGGGTGGAGGGCCTCCTCCGTGGAGACCCAGTACTTC. It yields the protein CASSTGWRASSVETQYF. The full variable domain, in which reference TRBV7-9 and TRBJ2-5 provide the parts outside the CDR3, is DTGVSQNPRHKITKRGQNVTFRCDPISEHNRLYWYRQTLGQGPEFLTYFQNEAQLEKSRLLSDRFSAERPKGSFSTLEIQRTEQGDSAMYLCASSTGWRASSVETQYFGPGTRLLVL.

The chain employs TRBV18 and TRBJ2-3, with 11 positions matching TRBD2. J gave up 5 bases and V 4 bases, and 11 bases lay outside the gene matches. Germline values: CDR1 KGHSH, CDR2 LQKENI. The CDR3 contains 17 residues. The CDR3 DNA follows: TGTGCCAGCTCACTATCAACTAGCGGGAGTGCCCTAGATACGCAGTATTTT. This encodes CASSLSTSGSALDTQYF.

This clonotype appeared many times. CDR3 region: CSASGRAGHEQFF. The CDR3 DNA is TGCAGTGCTAGCGGGAGGGCCGGTCATGAGCAGTTCTTC. The chain recombines TRBV20-1 with TRBJ2-1; 8 bases agree with TRBD2. Unmatched junction bases numbered 6, after V lost 3 bases and J lost 8 bases. Germline V CDR1 and CDR2: DFQATT, SNEGSKA (reference sequence). The CDR3 has 13 amino acids.

The rearrangement uses TRBV27 and TRBJ2-1, with D possibly TRBD1 on 6 matching bases. CDR1 is MNHEY, CDR2 SMNVEV, per germline (reference sequence). The V and J ends lost 4 bases and 7 bases respectively, with 17 bases between them. The CDR3 length is 15 residues. The CDR3 reads CASSSDRLLGNEQFF. The CDR3 DNA sequence: TGTGCCAGCAGTTCGGACAGACTATTGGGGAATGAGCAGTTCTTC.

The J gene is TRBJ1-5, the V gene TRBV5-4; D gene ambiguous. Deletions cut 4 bases from V and 3 bases from J, with 5 bases between. This CDR3 has 12 amino acids. Per germline, CDR1 SGHNT and CDR2 YYREEE (reference sequence). In DNA form, the CDR3 reads TGTGCCAGCAGCCTGAACAATCAGCCCCAGCATTTT. It is translated as CASSLNNQPQHF.

In regard to this clonotype: A much bigger clone sits one base away, suggesting this may be a read error. The chain employs TRBV28 and TRBJ2-7; TRBD2 matches at 7 bases. The CDR3 sequence is 17 residues long. V shed 3 bases and J 2 bases; nucleotides not matched to a gene: 13. Germline CDR1 reads MDHEN; CDR2 reads SYDVKM. The CDR3 DNA is TGTGCCAGCAGTTTCTCGGCTGGGAAGCGGGGCACCTACGAGCAGTACTTC. Residues: CASSFSAGKRGTYEQYF.

This clonotype came up many times. This rearrangement joins TRBV18 to TRBJ2-5; D is uncertain. CDR3 length equals 13 residues. CDR1 and CDR2 from the germline V gene are KGHSH and LQKENI. Trimming took off 2 bases at V and 2 bases at J, with 6 bases between the two ends. The CDR3 here is CASSPSGQETQYF. For the CDR3, the DNA is TGTGCCAGCTCACCATCCGGGCAAGAGACCCAGTACTTC.

The sample holds a few counts of this clonotype. The CDR3 here is CASSSQTGQQETQYF. DNA of the CDR3: TGTGCCAGCAGCTCGCAGACGGGACAGCAAGAGACCCAGTACTTC. The chain joins TRBV11-1 to TRBJ2-5, with TRBD1 matching 7 bases. Germline V gene data show CDR1 as SGHAT and CDR2 as FQDESV (reference sequence). Trimming cost V 4 bases and J 2 bases; bases outside gene matches: 7. The CDR3 covers 15 residues.

Ten or more counts support this clonotype. The chain joins TRBV12-3 or TRBV12-4 to TRBJ2-1, with TRBD1 matching over 9 bases. V lost 1 base and J lost 7; bases outside the gene matches: 5. The CDR3 spans 15 residues. The CDR3 DNA is TGTGCCAGCAGTTTAGGGGGACAGGGTCGAAATGAGCAGTTCTTC. Protein product: CASSLGGQGRNEQFF.

The V call is TRBV12-3 or TRBV12-4, the J call TRBJ2-5; weak D call: TRBD2 (6 bases). Trimming took 7 bases from V and 5 from J, leaving 11 bases between them. The CDR3 sequence is 12 residues long. The CDR3 DNA follows: TGTGCCAGCACGGGAGTCGGCGAGACCCAGTACTTC. This translates into CASTGVGETQYF.

This clonotype was counted at least ten times. The chain recombines TRBV19 with TRBJ2-1, with D perhaps TRBD1 or TRBD2 (5 bases each). V was cut by 3 bases and J by 7 bases, with 16 bases left in between. Germline lookup yields CDR1 LNHDA and CDR2 SQIVND (reference sequence). This CDR3 contains 15 residues. The CDR3 here is CASSIRLAGTNEQFF. CDR3 sequence (DNA): TGTGCCAGTAGTATCAGGTTGGCAGGGACGAATGAGCAGTTCTTC.

In this sample, this clonotype turned up once. A much larger clone differs from this one at a single base, so this may be a read error. The chain links TRBV7-2 to TRBJ2-7, with a possible D match to TRBD1 (6 bases). Germline values: CDR1 SGHTA, CDR2 FQGNSA. The CDR3 spans 14 residues. The chain's CDR3 is CASSLNRASYAQYF. In DNA, the CDR3 is TGTGCCAGCAGCTTAAACAGGGCAAGCTACGCGCAGTACTTC. Drawing the rest from reference TRBV7-2 and TRBJ2-7, the complete variable domain is GAGVSQSPSNKVTEKGKDVELRCDPISGHTALYWYRQSLGQGLEFLIYFQGNSAPDKSGLPSDRFSAERTGGSVSTLTIQRTQQEDSAVYLCASSLNRASYAQYFGPGTRLTVT.